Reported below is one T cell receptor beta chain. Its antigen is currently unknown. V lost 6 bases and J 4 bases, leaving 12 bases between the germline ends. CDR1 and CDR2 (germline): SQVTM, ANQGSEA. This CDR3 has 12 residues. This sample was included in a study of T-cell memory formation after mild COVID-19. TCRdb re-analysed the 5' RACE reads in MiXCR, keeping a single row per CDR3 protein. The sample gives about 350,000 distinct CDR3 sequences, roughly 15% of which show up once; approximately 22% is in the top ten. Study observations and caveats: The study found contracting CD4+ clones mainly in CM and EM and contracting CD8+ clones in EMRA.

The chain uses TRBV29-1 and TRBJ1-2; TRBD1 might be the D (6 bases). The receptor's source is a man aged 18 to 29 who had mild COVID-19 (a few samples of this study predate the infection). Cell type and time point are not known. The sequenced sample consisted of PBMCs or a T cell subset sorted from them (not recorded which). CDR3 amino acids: CSVPGEGYGYTF. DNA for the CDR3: TGCAGCGTGCCAGGGGAAGGCTATGGCTACACCTTC.